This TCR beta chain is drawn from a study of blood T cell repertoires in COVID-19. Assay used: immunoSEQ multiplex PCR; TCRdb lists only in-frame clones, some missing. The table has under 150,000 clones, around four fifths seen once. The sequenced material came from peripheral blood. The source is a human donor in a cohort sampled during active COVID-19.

CDR3 region: CASSPTGVRSPLHF. As DNA, the CDR3 is TGTGCCAGCAGCCCGACAGGGGTAAGATCACCCCTCCACTTT. V usage is TRBV11-3 and J usage is TRBJ1-6; TRBD1 matches at 8 bases. The CDR3 runs 14 residues. The V gene's germline CDR1 is SGHNT and CDR2 YENEEA. After removal of 5 bases from V and 10 bases from J, the junction contained 7 bases not matched to a gene. Supplemented by reference TRBV11-3 and TRBJ1-6, the full variable domain reads EAGVVQSPRYKIIEKKQPVAFWCNPISGHNTLYWYLQNLGQGPELLIRYENEEAVDDSQLPKDRFSAERLKGVDSTLKIQPAELGDSAVYLCASSPTGVRSPLHFGNGTRLTVT.